One sample yielded the 5 T cell receptor beta chains listed below, sequenced in a study of blood T cells in healthy people across ages. A J-beta primer mix and a sample-barcoded 5' primer were used in a second PCR of roughly 6 to 12 cycles. TCRdb redid the calling of the 5' RACE reads with MiXCR, one entry per CDR3 protein. The sample comprises about 1.6 million distinct CDR3 sequences, roughly 32% of which are singletons, and roughly 12% rests with the top ten. Input material: blood. The receptors shown here come from a woman aged 25 to 39 in good health.

The genes are TRBV4-1 and TRBJ2-1; 13 bases align to TRBD2. V lost 4 bases and J lost 1; bases outside the gene matches: 7. The CDR3 extends over 18 amino acids. CDR1 is MGHRA, CDR2 YSYEKL, per germline. In DNA, the CDR3 is TGCGCCAGCAGCCGGCTCGGGACTAGCGGGAAGTCCTACAATGAGCAGTTCTTC. This translates into CASSRLGTSGKSYNEQFF.

The sample holds a few counts of this clonotype. V is TRBV5-1 and J is TRBJ1-2; TRBD1 matches at 10 bases. CDR1 SGHRS and CDR2 YFSETQ come from the germline V gene. The CDR3 extends over 13 amino acids. The J segment lost 10 bases and the V segment lost 2 bases, leaving 5 bases of the junction unmatched. The CDR3 region has the DNA TGCGCCAGCAGCTTCGACAGGGGGCCTGACTACACCTTC. It translates to CASSFDRGPDYTF.

The rearrangement uses TRBV24-1 and TRBJ2-5, with D unresolved. The germline V and J ends were trimmed by 1 base and 2 bases, with 13 bases remaining between them. Per germline, CDR1 KGHDR and CDR2 SFDVKD. The CDR3 is made up of 16 amino acids. CDR3 protein: CATSDFSETAQETQYF. CDR3 DNA sequence: TGTGCCACCAGTGATTTTTCAGAAACAGCACAAGAGACCCAGTACTTC.

The chain uses TRBV30 and TRBJ2-1, with 8 nucleotides matching TRBD2. The CDR3 sequence is 10 residues long. Unmatched junction bases numbered 1, after V lost 3 bases and J lost 12 bases. Germline V lookup: CDR1 GTSNPN, CDR2 SVGIG (reference sequence). CDR3 protein: CAWSGRAQFF. The CDR3, as DNA: TGTGCCTGGAGCGGGAGGGCGCAGTTCTTC. Combining the CDR3 with reference TRBV30 and TRBJ2-1 gives the whole variable domain SQTIHQWPATLVQPVGSPLSLECTVEGTSNPNLYWYRQAAGRGLQLLFYSVGIGQISSEVPQNLSASRPQDRQFILSSKKLLLSDSGFYLCAWSGRAQFFGPGTRLTVL.

The chain joins TRBV7-2 to TRBJ2-1; TRBD1 matches at 10 bases. The V segment lost 5 bases and the J segment 1 base; nucleotides outside the gene matches: 17. Germline CDR1 and CDR2: SGHTA and FQGNSA. The CDR3 consists of 20 residues. CDR3 nucleotide sequence: TGTGCCAGCAGCCCTCTAATGGACAGGGGGTTTATGGAGTCCTACAATGAGCAGTTCTTC. Its translation: CASSPLMDRGFMESYNEQFF. The full variable domain, in which reference TRBV7-2 and TRBJ2-1 provide the parts outside the CDR3, is GAGVSQSPSNKVTEKGKDVELRCDPISGHTALYWYRQSLGQGLEFLIYFQGNSAPDKSGLPSDRFSAERTGGSVSTLTIQRTQQEDSAVYLCASSPLMDRGFMESYNEQFFGPGTRLTVL.